What follows describes a single TCR beta chain. Its target is unknown. The sample is drawn from a study of cytomegalovirus exposure and HLA in healthy donors. Broader study findings: Across donors, sequencing depth was assumed by presence/absence analyses to be roughly uniform. When the data were analyzed later, several of the most significant clusters appeared to be linked to common viral pathogens. With DRB1 most and HLA-C fewest, TCR association rates differed between HLA loci in a later analysis.

This CDR3 region has 14 residues. Germline values: CDR1 MNHNY, CDR2 SVGAGI (reference sequence). Trimming cost V 5 bases and J 7 bases, with 15 bases left between them. Donors were ostensibly healthy at sampling, although undocumented immune exposures were probable. The PCR ran on 60 Vbeta and 13 Jbeta primers. The method was immunoSEQ multiplex PCR; TCRdb's version includes in-frame clones alone and lacks a portion of them. There are roughly 290,000 clones in the sample; about 80% occur only once, and less than 0.4% lies in the top ten. Source material: PBMCs. This TCR came from a girl aged 2-10 years in good health and CMV-seronegative. The V call is TRBV6-6, the J call TRBJ2-1, with D possibly TRBD1 on 6 matching bases. The CDR3 loop reads CASSTDSQWNEQFF. CDR3 DNA: TGTGCCAGCAGTACGGACAGCCAGTGGAATGAGCAGTTCTTC.